One T cell receptor beta chain is described in this entry. The antigen is not known. It was by quantitative 5'-RACE with molecular barcodes that TCR beta libraries were made. TCRdb called the 5' RACE reads again in MiXCR, with one record for every CDR3 protein. This repertoire shows 310,000 or so distinct CDR3 sequences, around 19% found once; its top ten account for around 8%. This entry belongs to a study of CD8 T cells in ankylosing spondylitis. Points from the study as a whole: Matched ankylosing spondylitis synovial fluid reportedly contained a significantly enriched population of disease-linked clones. A motif in TCR beta, a set of under ten highly homologous variants, appeared characteristic of ankylosing spondylitis blood. There were earlier reports of some motif variants in reactive arthritis synovial fluid and blood.

The germline CDR1 and CDR2 sequences are DFQATT and SNEGSKA (reference sequence). Trimming removed 3 bases from V and 2 bases from J; junction bases left unmatched: 4. The CDR3 consists of 14 residues. The chain joins TRBV20-1 to TRBJ2-3; 8 positions match TRBD2. The sequenced sample consisted of blood, either unsorted or a sorted T cell fraction (not recorded which). The sequence derives from a male donor with ankylosing spondylitis or in good health (not recorded which). The CDR3 here is CSASAGGVTDTQYF. CDR3 DNA sequence: TGCAGTGCTAGCGCGGGAGGCGTCACAGATACGCAGTATTTT.